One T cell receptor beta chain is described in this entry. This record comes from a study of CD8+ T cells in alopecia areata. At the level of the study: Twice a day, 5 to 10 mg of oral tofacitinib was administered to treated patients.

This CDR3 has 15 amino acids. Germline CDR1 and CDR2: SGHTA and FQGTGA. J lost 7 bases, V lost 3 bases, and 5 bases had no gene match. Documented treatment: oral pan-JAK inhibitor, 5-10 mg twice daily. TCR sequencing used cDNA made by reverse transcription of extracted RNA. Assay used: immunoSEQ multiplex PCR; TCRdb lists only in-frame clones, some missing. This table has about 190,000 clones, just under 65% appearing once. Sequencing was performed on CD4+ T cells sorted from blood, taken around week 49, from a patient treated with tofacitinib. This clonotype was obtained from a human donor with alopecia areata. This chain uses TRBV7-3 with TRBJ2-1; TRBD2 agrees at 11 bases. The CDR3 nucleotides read TGTGCCAGCAGCTTTAGCGGGGGGGCCGAGAATGAGCAGTTCTTC. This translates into CASSFSGGAENEQFF.